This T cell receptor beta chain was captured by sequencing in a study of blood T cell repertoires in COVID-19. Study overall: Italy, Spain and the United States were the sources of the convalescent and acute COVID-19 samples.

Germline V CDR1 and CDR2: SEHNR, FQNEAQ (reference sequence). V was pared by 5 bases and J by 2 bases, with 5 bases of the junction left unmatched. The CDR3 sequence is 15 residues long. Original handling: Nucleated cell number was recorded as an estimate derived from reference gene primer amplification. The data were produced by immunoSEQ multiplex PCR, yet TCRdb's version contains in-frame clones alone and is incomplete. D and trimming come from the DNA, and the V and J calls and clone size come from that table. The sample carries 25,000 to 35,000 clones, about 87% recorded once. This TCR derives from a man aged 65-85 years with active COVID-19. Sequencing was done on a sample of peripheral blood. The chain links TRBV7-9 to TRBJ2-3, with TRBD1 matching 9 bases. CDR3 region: CASSLDRGYTDTQYF. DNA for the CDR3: TGTGCCAGCAGCCTCGACAGGGGGTACACAGATACGCAGTATTTT. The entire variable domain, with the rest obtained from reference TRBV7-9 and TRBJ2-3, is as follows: DTGVSQNPRHKITKRGQNVTFRCDPISEHNRLYWYRQTLGQGPEFLTYFQNEAQLEKSRLLSDRFSAERPKGSFSTLEIQRTEQGDSAMYLCASSLDRGYTDTQYFGPGTRLTVL.